This is a list of T cell receptor beta chains from one sample in a study of blood T cell repertoires in COVID-19. The repertoire was sequenced with immunoSEQ multiplex PCR; TCRdb's copy has only in-frame clones and lacks some. This sample has 140,000 to 150,000 clones, with around 90% found just once. Sequenced input: peripheral blood. These receptors originate from a man between 65 and 79 years old with acute or convalescent COVID-19. Both conserved end residues are part of each CDR3. A D gene is named only where the DNA matches it firmly. Clone size is given for some rows only: seen once, a few or many times, or a class if the clone is expanded.

cdr3_nt	cdr3_aa	d_call	v_call	j_call	clone_size
TGCGCCAGCAGCTATCCCCGGGAAACGCAGACCCAGTACTTC	CASSYPRETQTQYF	-	TRBV5-1	TRBJ2-5	-
TGTGCCAGCAGTCGAGACAGGCGACCTTACTCTGGAAACACCATATATTTT	CASSRDRRPYSGNTIYF	-	TRBV28	TRBJ1-3	-
TGTGCCACCAGACTAACAGGAACCTACGAGCAGTACTTC	CATRLTGTYEQYF	-	TRBV24-1	TRBJ2-7	-
TGTGCCAGCTCACCCGGGACAGGGACTGGAAACACCATATATTTT	CASSPGTGTGNTIYF	TRBD1	TRBV18	TRBJ1-3	-
TGTGCCAGTTCCCGTCAGGGACAGGGGGCTAGAGGCTACACCTTC	CASSRQGQGARGYTF	TRBD1	TRBV2	TRBJ1-2	-
TGCGCCAGCAGCCCCAGGGGGCTAGGAGATCAGCCCCAGCATTTT	CASSPRGLGDQPQHF	TRBD1	TRBV5-1	TRBJ1-5	-
TGTGCCAGCAGCCTTGGGAGAACAGTAGGGTATTCACCCCTCCACTTT	CASSLGRTVGYSPLHF	-	TRBV3-1/TRBV3-2	TRBJ1-6	-
TGCAGTGCTAGAGACGGAGGTGAAGCTTTCTTT	CSARDGGEAFF	-	TRBV20-1	TRBJ1-1	-
TGTGCCAGTAGTATAAGGAGCGGGAGGAATGAGCAGTTCTTC	CASSIRSGRNEQFF	TRBD2	TRBV19	TRBJ2-1	-
TGTGCCAGCAGTTATCAGGGTGGACAGCCCCAGCATTTT	CASSYQGGQPQHF	-	TRBV3-1/TRBV3-2	TRBJ1-5	-
TGTGCCAGCAGCGATTCAGGGCGGACCGGGGAGCTGTTTTTT	CASSDSGRTGELFF	-	TRBV3-1/TRBV3-2	TRBJ2-2	-
TGCGCCAGCAGCTTGGTTGGGACAGAGACTGAAGCTTTCTTT	CASSLVGTETEAFF	TRBD1	TRBV5-1	TRBJ1-1	-
TGTGCCAGCAGTCCCCAGTGGACAGCCGTCGAGACCCAGTACTTC	CASSPQWTAVETQYF	-	TRBV6-5	TRBJ2-5	-
TGCGCCAGCAGCTTGGCCGACAGAATCGCAACTAATGAAAAACTGTTTTTT	CASSLADRIATNEKLFF	-	TRBV5-1	TRBJ1-4	-
TGTGCCATCAGTGAGTCCGGGGGGCCGGGGAGCACTGAAGCTTTCTTT	CAISESGGPGSTEAFF	-	TRBV10-3	TRBJ1-1	-
TGTGCCAGCAGTTACGGGGAGGGGGGCGAGCAGTACTTC	CASSYGEGGEQYF	-	TRBV6-5	TRBJ2-7	-
TGTGCCAGCAGCACGGGACAATTCCGGCCCCAGCATTTT	CASSTGQFRPQHF	-	TRBV27	TRBJ1-5	-
TGCGCCAGCAGCAAGCGGGAGGGTCAAGAGCAGTTCTTC	CASSKREGQEQFF	TRBD2	TRBV4-1	TRBJ2-1	-
TGTGCCAGCAGCGCGGCCAGCACAGATACGCAGTATTTT	CASSAASTDTQYF	-	TRBV6-5	TRBJ2-3	-
TGCGCCAGCAGCTTGACTAGCGGGGGGGCAGAGACCCAGTACTTC	CASSLTSGGAETQYF	TRBD2	TRBV5-1	TRBJ2-5	-
TGTGCCAGCAGCCAAGTGGGAGGCACTGAAGCTTTCTTT	CASSQVGGTEAFF	-	TRBV14	TRBJ1-1	-
TGTGCCTGGAGTCCCGACAGGTGGGGAGAGACCCAGTACTTC	CAWSPDRWGETQYF	-	TRBV30	TRBJ2-5	-
TGCGCCAGCAGCCAAGAACAGGGGGCGTATCAGCCCCAGCATTTT	CASSQEQGAYQPQHF	TRBD1	TRBV4-1	TRBJ1-5	-
TGTGCCAGCAAATCCGGGACAGGGGCCTACGAGCAGTACTTC	CASKSGTGAYEQYF	TRBD1	TRBV6-6	TRBJ2-7	once
TGTGCCTGGAGTGACCGGGGACAGGGGAATAATTCACCCCTCCACTTT	CAWSDRGQGNNSPLHF	TRBD1	TRBV30	TRBJ1-6	few
TGTGCCAGCACTTTTCGGGGGGGCCTCTACAATGAGCAGTTCTTC	CASTFRGGLYNEQFF	TRBD2	TRBV27	TRBJ2-1	-
TGCGCCAGTAGCTCGCCGGGGACAACAACTAATGAAAAACTGTTTTTT	CASSSPGTTTNEKLFF	-	TRBV5-1	TRBJ1-4	-
TGTGCCAGCAGTTACTGGGCGGGGGGACTCCAAGAGACCCAGTACTTC	CASSYWAGGLQETQYF	TRBD2	TRBV6-5	TRBJ2-5	-
TGTGCCAGTAGTTCCCCGACCGGGACAGGGCATGCTGGCGAGCAGTACTTC	CASSSPTGTGHAGEQYF	TRBD1	TRBV19	TRBJ2-7	-
TGTGCCAGCAGCCTACAAAGGGGACAGAATTTTAGACCCCTCCACTTT	CASSLQRGQNFRPLHF	TRBD1	TRBV7-9	TRBJ1-6	-
TGTGCCACCAGTGATTCTCAGACAGTCACAGATACGCAGTATTTT	CATSDSQTVTDTQYF	-	TRBV24-1	TRBJ2-3	-
TGTGCCAGTAGTTCATCAGGGGCCTATGGCTACACCTTC	CASSSSGAYGYTF	-	TRBV19	TRBJ1-2	-
TGTGCCAGCAGCTTAGGAGCGGGGGGTCTCCAAGAGACCCAGTACTTC	CASSLGAGGLQETQYF	TRBD2	TRBV11-2	TRBJ2-5	-
TGCGCCAGCAGCTCATTGACAGGGGGTTCACCCCTCCACTTT	CASSSLTGGSPLHF	TRBD1	TRBV5-1	TRBJ1-6	-
TGTGCCAGCAGAGGGCAGGGCTATCAGCCCCAGCATTTT	CASRGQGYQPQHF	-	TRBV28	TRBJ1-5	once
TGTGCCAGCAGCCTACAGGGACCGAGAGACGAAAAACTGTTTTTT	CASSLQGPRDEKLFF	-	TRBV11-3	TRBJ1-4	-
TGTGCCAGCAGTTTCGGAGGGTACGAGCAGTACTTC	CASSFGGYEQYF	-	TRBV12-3/TRBV12-4	TRBJ2-7	-
TGTGCCAGCAGCTTCAGCGTTGACACCGGGGAGCTGTTTTTT	CASSFSVDTGELFF	-	TRBV7-2	TRBJ2-2	-
TGTGCCAGCAGCTTAAGTTCCCTAGGCAGGGGCTACGAGCAGTACTTC	CASSLSSLGRGYEQYF	-	TRBV7-2	TRBJ2-7	-
TGTGCCAGCAGCTTGAATAACTACGAGCAGTACTTC	CASSLNNYEQYF	-	TRBV5-8	TRBJ2-7	-
TGTGCCAGCAGCCCAATTAACACTGAAGCTTTCTTT	CASSPINTEAFF	-	TRBV12-3/TRBV12-4	TRBJ1-1	-
TGTGCCAGCAGCCAAGTGGCGGGGACTGGAAACACCATATATTTT	CASSQVAGTGNTIYF	-	TRBV3-1/TRBV3-2	TRBJ1-3	-
TGCGCCAGCAGCTTGGGGGGAACACCAGGGGGAACAAAAGAGACCCAGTACTTC	CASSLGGTPGGTKETQYF	TRBD1	TRBV5-1	TRBJ2-5	-
TGTGCCACCAGTGGAAGGCAGGGGCTACGAGGGATAGATACGCAGTATTTT	CATSGRQGLRGIDTQYF	-	TRBV24-1	TRBJ2-3	-
TGTGCCTGGAGTGGACGACACCACAATCAGCCCCAGCATTTT	CAWSGRHHNQPQHF	-	TRBV30	TRBJ1-5	few
TGCGCCAGCAGCGTTGGGGGAGGCACTGAAGCTTTCTTT	CASSVGGGTEAFF	-	TRBV10-2	TRBJ1-1	-
TGTGCCAGCAGTGAACAGTTTGGGTCCTACGAGCAGTACTTC	CASSEQFGSYEQYF	-	TRBV6-4	TRBJ2-7	-
TGTGCCAGCAGCTTAGCCGGACAGGGGCGTAACTATGGCTACACCTTC	CASSLAGQGRNYGYTF	TRBD1	TRBV7-8	TRBJ1-2	-
TGTGCCAGCAGTTACCGGCTAGCGGACACAGATACGCAGTATTTT	CASSYRLADTDTQYF	TRBD2	TRBV6-5	TRBJ2-3	-
TGTGCCACCCGATTCGCCGGGACAGCGACTGAAGCTTTCTTT	CATRFAGTATEAFF	TRBD1	TRBV2	TRBJ1-1	-
TGTGCCAGCAGTCCACGGACAGGGGGCGTAGGAAACACCATATATTTT	CASSPRTGGVGNTIYF	TRBD1	TRBV27	TRBJ1-3	-
TGTGCCAGCACCCGGACTTCGGGAAGCGAGCAGTACTTC	CASTRTSGSEQYF	-	TRBV2	TRBJ2-7	-
TGTGCCAGTAGTATAGATCCACAGTCAAACTATGGCTACACCTTC	CASSIDPQSNYGYTF	-	TRBV19	TRBJ1-2	-
TGTGCCAGTAGTCCCTCCGTGGTGAGGAACACCGGGGAGCTGTTTTTT	CASSPSVVRNTGELFF	-	TRBV19	TRBJ2-2	-
TGTGCCAGCAGCCTCGCAGGGGAACCCCAAGAGACCCAGTACTTC	CASSLAGEPQETQYF	-	TRBV28	TRBJ2-5	-
TGCGCCAGCAGTGAGAAGCAGGGGCTGAACACTGAAGCTTTCTTT	CASSEKQGLNTEAFF	-	TRBV10-1	TRBJ1-1	-
TGTGCCAGCAGTTTAAACAGGGATTCCTACGAGCAGTACTTC	CASSLNRDSYEQYF	-	TRBV27	TRBJ2-7	-
TGTGCCAGCAGTTTATTTTCCATGAATTCACCCCTCCACTTT	CASSLFSMNSPLHF	-	TRBV28	TRBJ1-6	-
TGTGCCAGCAGCAGCGTCGTTAGTCGGGAGCAGTACTTC	CASSSVVSREQYF	-	TRBV5-4	TRBJ2-7	once